Listed below are T cell receptor beta chains from one sample, sequenced in a study of cytomegalovirus exposure and HLA in healthy donors. The data were produced by immunoSEQ multiplex PCR, yet TCRdb's version contains in-frame clones alone and is incomplete. The table has some 110,000 clones, around 88% seen once; the top ten hold approximately 2%. Sequenced input: PBMCs. Receptor source: a man between 18 and 35 years old in good health and CMV-seronegative. The CDR3 runs from the conserved cysteine through the conserved F or W. The order of the fields is V gene, clone size, J gene, D gene, CDR3 DNA, CDR3 protein. D genes are given only for firm matches. Size tells how often a clone was seen (once, few, many) or the class of an expanded clone, and some rows leave it out.

TRBV27,once,TRBJ1-2,-,TGTGCCAGCAGCGAGACAGTTGGTAACTATGGCTACACCTTC,CASSETVGNYGYTF
TRBV28,-,TRBJ1-1,TRBD1,TGTGCCAGCAAGAGACAGGGGGCGAGGGTGAACACTGAAGCTTTCTTT,CASKRQGARVNTEAFF
TRBV7-6,-,TRBJ2-2,TRBD1,TGTGCCAGCAGCCACGCAGGACAGGGGGGATACACCGGGGAGCTGTTTTTT,CASSHAGQGGYTGELFF
TRBV28,-,TRBJ2-2,-,TGTGCCAGCAGGCACCACAGGATACTAAAGGACACCGGGGAGCTGTTTTTT,CASRHHRILKDTGELFF
TRBV23-1,-,TRBJ2-7,TRBD1,TGCGCCAGCAGTTCAAGACAGGGTCTGGACGAGCAGTACTTC,CASSSRQGLDEQYF
TRBV27,-,TRBJ2-5,-,TGTGCCAGCAGTTTATTCGTGGGGGGAGAGACCCAGTACTTC,CASSLFVGGETQYF
TRBV7-2,-,TRBJ1-1,-,TGTGCCAGCAGTGTGACAGAGAACACTGAAGCTTTCTTT,CASSVTENTEAFF
TRBV4-3,-,TRBJ2-2,-,TGCGCCAGCAGCCAAGAGTTCGTGGGGGCGGGCACCGGGGAGCTGTTTTTT,CASSQEFVGAGTGELFF
TRBV4-3,few,TRBJ1-4,TRBD1,TGCGCCAGCAGCCAAGAAGGACAGGGTTATAATGAAAAACTGTTTTTT,CASSQEGQGYNEKLFF
TRBV29-1,once,TRBJ1-1,TRBD1,TGCAGCGTTGGAACAGGGACAGGGGAGGCTTTCTTT,CSVGTGTGEAFF
TRBV12-5,-,TRBJ2-6,TRBD1,TGTGCTAGTGGTTTGGTATACGCAGGGGGTTTGCCTGGGGCCAACGTCCTGACTTTC,CASGLVYAGGLPGANVLTF
TRBV11-2,-,TRBJ2-7,TRBD2,TGTGCCAGCAGCCCACCGGGACTAGCGGGAGTAACCTACGAGCAGTACTTC,CASSPPGLAGVTYEQYF
TRBV5-1,-,TRBJ1-2,-,TGCGCCAGCAGGGTGTCGGTAAACTATGGCTACACCTTC,CASRVSVNYGYTF
TRBV18,-,TRBJ1-4,-,TGTGCCAGCTCACCACGACGGGGAATAACTAATGAAAAACTGTTTTTT,CASSPRRGITNEKLFF
TRBV5-4,-,TRBJ1-2,-,TGTGCCAGCAGCTTACGGCAGGACTATGGCTACACCTTC,CASSLRQDYGYTF
TRBV19,-,TRBJ1-4,TRBD1,TGTGCCAGTCGAAATACGACCGGGACAGGAGTTAAAAAACTGTTTTTT,CASRNTTGTGVKKLFF
TRBV15,-,TRBJ2-7,TRBD2,TGTGCCACCAGCAGACCCACGGGGGGTGGCTCCTACGAGCAGTACTTC,CATSRPTGGGSYEQYF
TRBV19,-,TRBJ1-6,-,TGTGCCAGTAGTACCGTAGCGGGGTTCTCCTATAATTCACCCCTCCACTTT,CASSTVAGFSYNSPLHF
TRBV9,-,TRBJ2-1,TRBD2,TGTGCCAGCATACCCAGGGCTAGCGGGGACTACAATGAGCAGTTCTTC,CASIPRASGDYNEQFF
TRBV30,-,TRBJ1-5,-,TGTGCCTGGAGTGGAGGGACACCAAATCAGCCCCAGCATTTT,CAWSGGTPNQPQHF
TRBV5-1,-,TRBJ2-7,TRBD2,TGCGCCAGCAGCTTGGCCGCTAGCGGGAGGTTTAACGAGCAGTACTTC,CASSLAASGRFNEQYF
TRBV4-2,-,TRBJ2-7,-,TGTGCCAGCAGCAAGCGACTAGACCGCGAGCAGTACTTC,CASSKRLDREQYF
TRBV5-1,-,TRBJ2-2,-,TGCGCCAGCAGCTTGGGTGTATTTAACACCGGGGAGCTGTTTTTT,CASSLGVFNTGELFF
TRBV5-1,-,TRBJ2-5,TRBD2,TGCGCCAGCAGCTTGGAGGTGGCGGGAGAGGGCACCCAGTACTTC,CASSLEVAGEGTQYF
TRBV7-2,-,TRBJ1-2,-,TGTGCCAGCAGCCGAGCGGGGCAGGGGTATGGCTACACCTTC,CASSRAGQGYGYTF
TRBV10-1,-,TRBJ1-1,-,TGCGCCAGCAGGGTAACAGCGAACACTGAAGCTTTCTTT,CASRVTANTEAFF
TRBV28,-,TRBJ2-5,-,TGTGCCAGCACCATAGGGGGAATCCAAGAGACCCAGTACTTC,CASTIGGIQETQYF
TRBV6-5,-,TRBJ2-3,-,TGTGCCAGCAGTTATTTTGGACTACTCACAGATACGCAGTATTTT,CASSYFGLLTDTQYF
TRBV5-4,-,TRBJ2-7,TRBD1,TGTGCCAGCAGCTCGACAGGGGACTACGAGCAGTACTTC,CASSSTGDYEQYF
TRBV2,-,TRBJ2-3,TRBD2,TGTGCCAGCAGTGATGGACTAGCGGGAGGATCCGCAGATACGCAGTATTTT,CASSDGLAGGSADTQYF
TRBV11-2,-,TRBJ2-3,TRBD2,TGTGCCAGCAGCTCGTACCGCGGGAGGGCAGATACGCAGTATTTT,CASSSYRGRADTQYF
TRBV14,-,TRBJ2-7,-,TGTGCCAGCAGCCAAGTTAGAGACAGAGGCGAGCAGTACTTC,CASSQVRDRGEQYF
TRBV5-1,-,TRBJ2-5,TRBD2,TGCGCCAGCAGCAGAGGGACTAGCGGAGAGACCCAGTACTTC,CASSRGTSGETQYF
TRBV19,-,TRBJ2-1,TRBD1,TGTGCCAGTGGTCCGGGACAGGGGGTCTATGAGCAGTTCTTC,CASGPGQGVYEQFF
TRBV27,-,TRBJ1-2,TRBD1,TGTGCCAGCAGTAGGACAGGGATTTCTAACTATGGCTACACCTTC,CASSRTGISNYGYTF
TRBV27,-,TRBJ2-7,-,TGTGCCAGCAGTTCCGTCTACGAGCAGTACTTC,CASSSVYEQYF
TRBV18,-,TRBJ2-7,-,TGTGCCAGCTCACTTCAGGGGTCCAACGAGCAGTACTTC,CASSLQGSNEQYF
TRBV11-2,-,TRBJ2-7,TRBD1,TGTGCCAGCAGCTTAGCCGGGACAGGGGACGACGAGCAGTACTTC,CASSLAGTGDDEQYF
TRBV6-6,-,TRBJ1-5,-,TGTGCCAGCAGTCGTTCTAGCAATCAGCCCCAGCATTTT,CASSRSSNQPQHF
TRBV6-5,once,TRBJ1-2,TRBD1,TGTGCCAGCAGCCTCGACAGGGCCAGTGGCTACACCTTC,CASSLDRASGYTF
TRBV19,-,TRBJ2-1,TRBD2,TGTGCCAGTAGGATTAGCGGGACTAACTCCTACAATGAGCAGTTCTTC,CASRISGTNSYNEQFF
TRBV19,-,TRBJ1-2,TRBD1,TGTGCCAGTAGGCGGACAGGGAATACCTTCTATGGCTACACCTTC,CASRRTGNTFYGYTF
TRBV4-3,-,TRBJ2-3,-,TGCGCCAGCAGCCAAGAAGGTCGGGGGTTCACAGATACGCAGTATTTT,CASSQEGRGFTDTQYF
TRBV9,few,TRBJ2-7,TRBD1,TGTGCCAGCAGCGCGGACAGGGCCCCGTACGAGCAGTACTTC,CASSADRAPYEQYF
TRBV6-1,-,TRBJ2-3,TRBD2,TGTGCCAGCAGTGTCACCGGGGGAGGGGCAAACACAGATACGCAGTATTTT,CASSVTGGGANTDTQYF
TRBV10-3,-,TRBJ1-1,-,TGTGCCATCAGTATCGAGGGTGTAGGTGAAGCTTTCTTT,CAISIEGVGEAFF
TRBV5-8,-,TRBJ1-5,-,TGTGCCAGCAGCTTCGGGAATAGCAATCAGCCCCAGCATTTT,CASSFGNSNQPQHF
TRBV25-1,few,TRBJ2-5,TRBD1,TGTGCCAGCAGTGATTGGGGGACAGGGGGCGCGGAGACCCAGTACTTC,CASSDWGTGGAETQYF
TRBV6-1,-,TRBJ1-5,-,TGTGCCAGCAGTGAAGTACGGGGGGCTAGGCAGCCCCAGCATTTT,CASSEVRGARQPQHF
TRBV11-1,-,TRBJ2-7,-,TGTGCCAGCAGCTTAGCGGTTCTCCCGGACACCGGCCTACAGCAGTACTTC,CASSLAVLPDTGLQQYF
TRBV18,-,TRBJ1-1,-,TGTGCCAGCTCACCAAACAGGGTACTGAACACTGAAGCTTTCTTT,CASSPNRVLNTEAFF
TRBV10-3,once,TRBJ1-2,-,TGTGCCATCGCGGGATCGGGGTTGAATGGCTACACCTTC,CAIAGSGLNGYTF
TRBV30,-,TRBJ1-2,-,TGTGCCTGGAGTCGGATGAACAGCGGAGCGGGCACCTTC,CAWSRMNSGAGTF
TRBV2,-,TRBJ1-5,-,TGTGCCAGCAGTGAATCAGGGGTTCAGCCCCAGCATTTT,CASSESGVQPQHF
TRBV4-2,-,TRBJ2-7,-,TGTGCCAGCAGCCAAGCGAGACAGTCCTCCTACGAGCAGTACTTC,CASSQARQSSYEQYF
TRBV6-4,-,TRBJ1-1,TRBD1,TGTGCCAGCAGCGCAACAGGGGATTCCACTGAAGCTTTCTTT,CASSATGDSTEAFF
TRBV29-1,-,TRBJ2-5,TRBD1,TGCAGCGTTGCCCCGGGACAGGGGGCCGGGGAGACCCAGTACTTC,CSVAPGQGAGETQYF
TRBV7-2,-,TRBJ2-3,TRBD2,TGTGCCAGCAGCTCTAGCGGGGGGTTGTTAGATACGCAGTATTTT,CASSSSGGLLDTQYF